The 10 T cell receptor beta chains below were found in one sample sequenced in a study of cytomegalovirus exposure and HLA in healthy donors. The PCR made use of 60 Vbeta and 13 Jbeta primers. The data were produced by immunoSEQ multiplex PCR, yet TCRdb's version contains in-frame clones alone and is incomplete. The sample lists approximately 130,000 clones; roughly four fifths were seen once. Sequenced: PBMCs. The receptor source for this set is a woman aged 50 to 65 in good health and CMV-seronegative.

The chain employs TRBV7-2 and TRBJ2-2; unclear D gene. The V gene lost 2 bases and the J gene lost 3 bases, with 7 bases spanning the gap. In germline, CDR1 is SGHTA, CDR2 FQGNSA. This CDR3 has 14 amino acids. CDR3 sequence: CASSLFQDTGELFF. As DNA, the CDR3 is TGTGCCAGCAGCTTATTCCAGGACACCGGGGAGCTGTTTTTT.

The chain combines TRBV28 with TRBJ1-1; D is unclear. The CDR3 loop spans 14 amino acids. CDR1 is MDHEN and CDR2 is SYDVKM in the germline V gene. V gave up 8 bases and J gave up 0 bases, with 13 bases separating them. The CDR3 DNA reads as TGTGCCAGCGGCCGAGGAGGTATGAACACTGAAGCTTTCTTT. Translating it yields CASGRGGMNTEAFF. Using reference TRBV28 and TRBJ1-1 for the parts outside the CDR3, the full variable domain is DVKVTQSSRYLVKRTGEKVFLECVQDMDHENMFWYRQDPGLGLRLIYFSYDVKMKEKGDIPEGYSVSREKKERFSLILESASTNQTSMYLCASGRGGMNTEAFFGQGTRLTVV.

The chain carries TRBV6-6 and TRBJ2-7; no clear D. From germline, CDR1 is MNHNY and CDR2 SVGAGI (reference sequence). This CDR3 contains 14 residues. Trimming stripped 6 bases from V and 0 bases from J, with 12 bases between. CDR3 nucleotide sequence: TGTGCCAGCAGCCTCGGGTCGAGCTCCTACGAGCAGTACTTC. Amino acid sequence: CASSLGSSSYEQYF.

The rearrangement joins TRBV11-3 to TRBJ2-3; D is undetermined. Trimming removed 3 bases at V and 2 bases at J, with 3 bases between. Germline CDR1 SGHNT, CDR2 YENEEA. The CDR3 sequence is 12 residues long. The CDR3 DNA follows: TGTGCCAGCAGCTTCCACACAGATACGCAGTATTTT. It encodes CASSFHTDTQYF.

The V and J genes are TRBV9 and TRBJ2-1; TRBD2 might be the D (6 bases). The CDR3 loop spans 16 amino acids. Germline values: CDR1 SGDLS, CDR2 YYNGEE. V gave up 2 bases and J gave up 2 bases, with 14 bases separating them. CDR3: CASSVAGSGAYNEQFF. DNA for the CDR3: TGTGCCAGCAGCGTGGCTGGTAGCGGTGCCTACAATGAGCAGTTCTTC. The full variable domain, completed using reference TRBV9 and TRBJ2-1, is DSGVTQTPKHLITATGQRVTLRCSPRSGDLSVYWYQQSLDQGLQFLIQYYNGEERAKGNILERFSAQQFPDLHSELNLSSLELGDSALYFCASSVAGSGAYNEQFFGPGTRLTVL.

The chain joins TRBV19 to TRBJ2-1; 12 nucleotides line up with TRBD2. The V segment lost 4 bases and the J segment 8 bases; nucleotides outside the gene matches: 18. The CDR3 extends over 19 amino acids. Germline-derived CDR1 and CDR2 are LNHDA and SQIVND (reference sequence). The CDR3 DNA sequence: TGTGCCAGTAGTAAACTAGCGGGAGGTTCGGTTTCGGGGGGGCATGAGCAGTTCTTC. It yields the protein CASSKLAGGSVSGGHEQFF.

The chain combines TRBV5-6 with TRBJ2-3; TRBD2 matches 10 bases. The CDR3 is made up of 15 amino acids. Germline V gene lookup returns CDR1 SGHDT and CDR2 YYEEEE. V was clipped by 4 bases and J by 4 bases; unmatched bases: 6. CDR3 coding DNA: TGTGCCAGCAGCGTTCCTAGCGGGAGTGCAGATACGCAGTATTTT. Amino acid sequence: CASSVPSGSADTQYF.

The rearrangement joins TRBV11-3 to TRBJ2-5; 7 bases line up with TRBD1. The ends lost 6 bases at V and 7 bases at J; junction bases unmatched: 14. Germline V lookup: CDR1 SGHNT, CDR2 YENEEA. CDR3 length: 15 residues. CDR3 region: CASSNFRQGDGTQYF. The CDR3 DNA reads TGTGCCAGCAGTAACTTTCGGCAGGGGGACGGGACCCAGTACTTC.

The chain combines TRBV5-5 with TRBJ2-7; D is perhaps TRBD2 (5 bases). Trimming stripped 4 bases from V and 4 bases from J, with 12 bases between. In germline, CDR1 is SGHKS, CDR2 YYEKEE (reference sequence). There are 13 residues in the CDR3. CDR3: CASSLGLFYEQYF. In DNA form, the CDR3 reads TGTGCCAGCAGCCTAGGACTGTTTTACGAGCAGTACTTC.

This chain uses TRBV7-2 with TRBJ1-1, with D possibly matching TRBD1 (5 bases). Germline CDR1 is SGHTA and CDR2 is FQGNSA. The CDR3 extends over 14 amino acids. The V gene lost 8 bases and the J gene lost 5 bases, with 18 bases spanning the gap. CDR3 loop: CASRGGGGRTEAFF. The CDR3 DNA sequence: TGTGCCAGCCGTGGGGGGGGAGGGAGGACTGAAGCTTTCTTT.